These 18 T cell receptor beta chains share one sample of origin, sequenced in a study of blood T cell repertoires in COVID-19. Assay used: immunoSEQ multiplex PCR; TCRdb lists only in-frame clones, some missing. The table has hundreds of thousands of clones, 75% to 90% seen once. Sequencing was carried out using peripheral blood. These receptors were collected from a woman aged 55 to 70 with COVID-19, enrolled during active disease.

The chain couples TRBV6-2 or TRBV6-3 to TRBJ1-2; D is unclear. The V gene's germline CDR1 is MNHEY and CDR2 SVGEGT. This CDR3 has 12 amino acids. V shed 4 bases and J shed 2 bases, with 5 bases lying between them. This CDR3 is CASSLQNYGYTF. The CDR3 DNA reads TGTGCCAGCAGTTTACAGAACTATGGCTACACCTTC.

The genes are TRBV6-5 and TRBJ1-1; 9 nucleotides line up with TRBD1. This CDR3 contains 16 residues. CDR1 is MNHEY and CDR2 is SVGAGI in the germline V gene. With 0 bases clipped from V and 3 bases from J, the junction kept 5 bases outside the gene matches. The CDR3 region has the DNA TGTGCCAGCAGTTACTCCTTCCGGGACAGGGACACTGAAGCTTTCTTT. It codes for CASSYSFRDRDTEAFF.

This chain links TRBV19 with TRBJ1-2; TRBD1 matches 12 bases. After removal of 7 bases from V and 7 bases from J, the junction contained 10 bases not matched to a gene. Germline V gene lookup returns CDR1 LNHDA and CDR2 SQIVND (reference sequence). There are 15 residues in the CDR3. This chain's CDR3 is CASTKPGQGASGYTF. The CDR3 bases are TGTGCCAGTACTAAACCGGGACAGGGGGCTAGTGGCTACACCTTC. The variable domain in full, with the rest retrieved from reference TRBV19 and TRBJ1-2, is DGGITQSPKYLFRKEGQNVTLSCEQNLNHDAMYWYRQDPGQGLRLIYYSQIVNDFQKGDIAEGYSVSREKKESFPLTVTSAQKNPTAFYLCASTKPGQGASGYTFGSGTRLTVV.

The J gene is TRBJ1-2, the V gene TRBV30; weak D call: TRBD1 (6 bases). The length of the CDR3 is 13 residues. The V gene lost 3 bases and the J gene lost 4 bases, with 12 bases spanning the gap. CDR1 is GTSNPN, CDR2 SVGIG, per germline (reference sequence). The CDR3 is CAWRKTGTYGYTF. Written as DNA, the CDR3 is TGTGCCTGGAGGAAAACAGGGACCTATGGCTACACCTTC.

The chain is built from TRBV19 and TRBJ2-1; possibly TRBD1 for D (6 bases). From germline, CDR1 is LNHDA and CDR2 SQIVND (reference sequence). Trimming took off 4 bases at V and 4 bases at J, with 20 bases between the two ends. The CDR3 has 17 residues. The CDR3 DNA sequence: TGTGCCAGTAGTACAGGACAGCTCAGATCCAAGTACAATGAGCAGTTCTTC. Its translation: CASSTGQLRSKYNEQFF.

V usage is TRBV5-4 and J usage is TRBJ2-3; 9 bases match TRBD2. CDR1 is SGHNT, CDR2 YYREEE, per germline (reference sequence). With 8 bases clipped from V and 5 bases from J, the junction kept 12 bases outside the gene matches. CDR3 length: 15 amino acids. The CDR3 reads CASQWAGGALDTQYF. CDR3 in DNA: TGTGCCAGTCAATGGGCGGGGGGGGCCTTAGATACGCAGTATTTT.

This chain joins TRBV7-2 and TRBJ2-1; 7 bases are shared with TRBD2. Germline loops: CDR1 SGHTA, CDR2 FQGNSA. Trimming took 6 bases from V and 9 from J; bases not matched to a gene: 17. The CDR3 has 16 amino acids. CDR3 sequence: CASRERPGLPSGEQFF. CDR3 bases: TGTGCCAGCAGAGAGCGACCGGGACTACCTTCGGGTGAGCAGTTCTTC.

This sequence joins TRBV3-1 (or the pseudogene TRBV3-2) and TRBJ1-2; the D is unclear. The CDR3 has 15 residues. The germline V and J ends were trimmed by 0 bases and 5 bases, with 13 bases remaining between them. Germline lookup yields CDR1 LGHDT and CDR2 YNNKEL (reference sequence). The chain's CDR3 is CASSQESYSSYGYTF. In nucleotides, the CDR3 is TGTGCCAGCAGCCAAGAGTCGTACAGTAGTTATGGCTACACCTTC.

This chain connects TRBV19 to TRBJ1-5; TRBD1 aligns across 7 bases. The CDR3 covers 15 residues. Germline loops: CDR1 LNHDA, CDR2 SQIVND (reference sequence). V was clipped by 3 bases and J by 4 bases; unmatched bases: 6. CDR3 in DNA: TGTGCCAGTAGTATGTGGGACAGCCTTAATCAGCCCCAGCATTTT. Translated, it gives CASSMWDSLNQPQHF.

The rearrangement joins TRBV6-5 to TRBJ1-2; 7 bases match TRBD1. Germline CDR1 and CDR2: MNHEY and SVGAGI. CDR3 length: 14 amino acids. Trimming cost V 5 bases and J 4 bases; bases outside gene matches: 7. CDR3 loop: CASSTTPGGYGYTF. CDR3 in DNA: TGTGCCAGCAGTACCACACCAGGGGGCTATGGCTACACCTTC.

V is TRBV12-3 or TRBV12-4 and J is TRBJ1-2; weak D call: TRBD1 (6 bases). The V end was cut by 6 bases, the J end by 8 bases, with 13 bases between. This CDR3 region has 12 residues. The CDR3 DNA follows: TGTGCCAGCAGCGTACAGGGTGGAGGCTACACCTTC. It is translated as CASSVQGGGYTF.

The V and J genes are TRBV13 and TRBJ2-3; D uncertain. Germline CDR1 and CDR2: PRHDT and FYEKMQ (reference sequence). The CDR3 has 12 amino acids. With 5 bases removed from V and 4 bases from J, the gap between germline ends came to 7 bases. In DNA form, the CDR3 reads TGTGCCAGCAGCCCCCATTCAGATACGCAGTATTTT. It codes for CASSPHSDTQYF.

This chain connects TRBV7-2 to TRBJ1-1; no reliable D call. V was trimmed by 5 bases and J by 1 base, leaving 11 bases between them. The CDR3 totals 14 residues. CDR1 and CDR2 (germline): SGHTA, FQGNSA. In nucleotides, the CDR3 is TGTGCCAGCAGCCTTACTTCAACGAACACTGAAGCTTTCTTT. Residues: CASSLTSTNTEAFF.

In the case of this clone: In the same sample, other DNA sequences code for this CDR3. This sequence joins TRBV5-1 and TRBJ1-2, with 10 bases lining up with TRBD1. The CDR3 is 14 amino acids. The V gene end was trimmed by 0 bases and the J gene end by 7 bases; junction bases not matched to a gene: 3. Germline V gives CDR1 SGHRS, CDR2 YFSETQ. This chain's CDR3 is CASSLGTGGGGYTF. CDR3 coding DNA: TGCGCCAGCAGCTTGGGGACAGGGGGAGGTGGCTACACCTTC.

V usage is TRBV6-5 and J usage is TRBJ2-3; 9 bases align to TRBD1. This CDR3 has 14 amino acids. CDR1 and CDR2 (germline): MNHEY, SVGAGI. V shed 9 bases, J shed 3 bases, and the junction held 7 bases outside the gene matches. The CDR3, as DNA: TGTGCCAGTGGCCGGACAGGGGTTACAGATACGCAGTATTTT. This encodes CASGRTGVTDTQYF.

This chain connects TRBV7-9 to TRBJ1-3; 8 bases are shared with TRBD1. V gave up 1 base and J gave up 0 bases; unmatched junction bases: 5. There are 17 residues in the CDR3. The germline gives CDR1 SEHNR, CDR2 FQNEAQ (reference sequence). CDR3 sequence reads: CASSLEQGAASGNTIYF. In DNA form, the CDR3 reads TGTGCCAGCAGCTTAGAGCAGGGGGCCGCCTCTGGAAACACCATATATTTT.

Only a few counts were recorded for this clone. V is TRBV7-3 and J is TRBJ2-3; weak D call: TRBD2 (7 bases). V was shortened by 2 bases and J by 3 bases, with 15 bases between the two germline ends. Germline CDR1 and CDR2: SGHTA and FQGTGA. The CDR3 runs to 16 residues. Here the CDR3 DNA reads TGTGCCAGCAGCTTAGGCGGGGGCCGGGTTACAGATACGCAGTATTTT. As protein: CASSLGGGRVTDTQYF.

The V call is TRBV7-2, the J call TRBJ2-2, with 7 bases matching TRBD1. Germline-derived CDR1 and CDR2 are SGHTA and FQGNSA. The V segment lost 5 bases and the J segment 5 bases; nucleotides outside the gene matches: 5. The CDR3 loop spans 14 amino acids. For the CDR3, the DNA is TGTGCCAGCAGCCCTCGACAGGGTACCGGGGAGCTGTTTTTT. It is translated as CASSPRQGTGELFF.